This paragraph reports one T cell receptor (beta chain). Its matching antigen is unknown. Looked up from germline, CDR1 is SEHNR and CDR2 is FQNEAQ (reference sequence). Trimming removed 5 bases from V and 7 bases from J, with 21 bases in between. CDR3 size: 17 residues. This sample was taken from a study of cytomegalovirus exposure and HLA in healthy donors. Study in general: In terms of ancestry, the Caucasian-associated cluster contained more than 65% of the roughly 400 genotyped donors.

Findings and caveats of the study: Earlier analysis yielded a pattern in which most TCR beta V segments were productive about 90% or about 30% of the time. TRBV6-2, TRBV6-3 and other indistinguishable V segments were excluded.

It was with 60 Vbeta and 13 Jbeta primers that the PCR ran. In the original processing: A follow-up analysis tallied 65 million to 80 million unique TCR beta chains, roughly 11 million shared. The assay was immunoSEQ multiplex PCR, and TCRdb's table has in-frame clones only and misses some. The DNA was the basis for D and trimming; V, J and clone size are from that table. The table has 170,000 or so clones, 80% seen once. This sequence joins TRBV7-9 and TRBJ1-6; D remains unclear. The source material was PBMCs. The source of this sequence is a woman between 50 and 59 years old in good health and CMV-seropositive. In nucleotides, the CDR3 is TGTGCCAGCAGCCAGCCTCCCGAGGGCCTCTTGAATTCACCCCTCCACTTT. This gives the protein CASSQPPEGLLNSPLHF. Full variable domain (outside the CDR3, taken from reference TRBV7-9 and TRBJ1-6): DTGVSQNPRHKITKRGQNVTFRCDPISEHNRLYWYRQTLGQGPEFLTYFQNEAQLEKSRLLSDRFSAERPKGSFSTLEIQRTEQGDSAMYLCASSQPPEGLLNSPLHFGNGTRLTVT.